This TCR beta chain was identified in a study of cytomegalovirus exposure and HLA in healthy donors. Only in-frame clones appear in the TCRdb table, and some are missing; sequencing was by immunoSEQ multiplex PCR. This sample yields 160,000 or so clones, of which 88% are seen a single time; just under 3% belongs to the top ten. As to this clone: Its antigen remains unknown.

With 6 bases removed from V and 2 bases from J, the gap between germline ends came to 14 bases. The CDR3 is 15 amino acids. The V gene's germline CDR1 is MNHEY and CDR2 SVGAGI. Study-level points and caveats: Listed as cytomegalovirus-associated were 150 or so TCR beta chains. The CMV antigen specificity of a few CMV-associated chains was confirmed through in vitro analysis. Diagnosis of cytomegalovirus status made by the classifier reportedly showed high specificity and sensitivity. Subsequent analysis showed first-cohort TCR clusters tending to co-occur in around 130 validation repertoires.

The sequenced sample consisted of PBMCs. V gene TRBV6-5 combines with J gene TRBJ1-3; TRBD1 might be the D (5 bases). The receptor's source is a man younger than 30 in good health and CMV-seronegative. CDR3 bases: TGTGCCAGCAGACTCGGGGGGATAGCTGGAAACACCATATATTTT. It translates to CASRLGGIAGNTIYF.